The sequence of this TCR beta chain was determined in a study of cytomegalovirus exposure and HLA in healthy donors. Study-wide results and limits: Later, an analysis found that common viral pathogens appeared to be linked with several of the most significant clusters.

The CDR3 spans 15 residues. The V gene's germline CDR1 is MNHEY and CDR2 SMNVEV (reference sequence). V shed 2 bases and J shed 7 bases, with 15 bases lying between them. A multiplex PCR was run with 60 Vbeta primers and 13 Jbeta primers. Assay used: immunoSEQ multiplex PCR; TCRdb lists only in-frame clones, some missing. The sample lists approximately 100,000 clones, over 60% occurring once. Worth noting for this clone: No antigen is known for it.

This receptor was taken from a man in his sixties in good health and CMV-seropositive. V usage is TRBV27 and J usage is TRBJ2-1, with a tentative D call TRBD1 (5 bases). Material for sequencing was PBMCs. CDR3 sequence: CASSLKSGLVNEQFF. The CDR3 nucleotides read TGTGCCAGCAGTTTAAAGTCAGGGTTAGTGAATGAGCAGTTCTTC.